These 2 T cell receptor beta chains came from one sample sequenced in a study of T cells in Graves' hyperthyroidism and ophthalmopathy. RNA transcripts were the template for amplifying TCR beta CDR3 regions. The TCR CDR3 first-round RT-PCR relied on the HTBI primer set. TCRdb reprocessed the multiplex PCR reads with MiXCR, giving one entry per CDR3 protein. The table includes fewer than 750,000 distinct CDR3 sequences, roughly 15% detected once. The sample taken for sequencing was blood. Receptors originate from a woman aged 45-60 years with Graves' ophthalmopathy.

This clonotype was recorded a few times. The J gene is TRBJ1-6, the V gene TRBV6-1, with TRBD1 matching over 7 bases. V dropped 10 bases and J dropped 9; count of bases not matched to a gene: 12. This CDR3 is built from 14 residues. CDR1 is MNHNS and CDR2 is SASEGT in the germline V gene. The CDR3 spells CATQNRGLGSPLHF. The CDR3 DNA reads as TGTGCCACCCAAAACAGGGGATTGGGTTCACCCCTCCACTTT.

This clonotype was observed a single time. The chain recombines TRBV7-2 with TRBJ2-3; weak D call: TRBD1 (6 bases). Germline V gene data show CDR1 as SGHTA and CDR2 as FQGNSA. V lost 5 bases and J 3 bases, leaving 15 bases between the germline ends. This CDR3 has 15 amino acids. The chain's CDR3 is CASSLRGLVTDTQYF. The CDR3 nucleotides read TGTGCCAGCAGCCTTAGGGGGTTAGTTACAGATACGCAGTATTTT.